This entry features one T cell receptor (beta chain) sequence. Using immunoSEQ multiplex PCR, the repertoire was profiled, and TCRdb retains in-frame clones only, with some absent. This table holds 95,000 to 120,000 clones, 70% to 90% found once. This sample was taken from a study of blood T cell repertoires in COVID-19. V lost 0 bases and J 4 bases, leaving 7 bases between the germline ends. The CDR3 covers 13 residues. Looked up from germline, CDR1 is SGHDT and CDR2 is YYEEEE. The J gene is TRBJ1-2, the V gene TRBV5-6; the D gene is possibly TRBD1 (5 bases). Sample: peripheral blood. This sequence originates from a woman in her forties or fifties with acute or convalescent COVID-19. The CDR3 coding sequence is TGTGCCAGCAGCTTGGGACAGATCTATGGCTACACCTTC. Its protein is CASSLGQIYGYTF.